This TCR beta chain was captured by sequencing in a study of T cells in Graves' hyperthyroidism and ophthalmopathy (dated by TCRdb to between 2018 and 2021). With regard to the full study: TCR V-J signatures able to tell the groups apart were searched for in a discovery cohort of some 100 patients, of whom approximately 40 had Graves' ophthalmopathy and about 60 had stable Graves' hyperthyroidism. In roughly six Graves' hyperthyroidism patients, the study also compared T-cell repertoires from thyroid tissue with T-cell repertoires from blood. Once sampling was done, hyperthyroidism patients were given methimazole at a starting dose of 30 mg daily, whereas ophthalmopathy patients were given high-dose intravenous methylprednisolone. The 100 discovery patients were randomly split 7:3 into training and test sets. Prospective prediction of ophthalmopathy was tested in an independent validation cohort of 18 to 20 hyperthyroidism patients and some 17 patients who later progressed to ophthalmopathy. The paper describes TCR Vbeta CDR3 sequencing of 135 peripheral blood samples, made up of some 42 ophthalmopathy patients, some 80 hyperthyroidism patients and 17 progressor patients. Broad study findings and their caveats: Blood samples also contained most of the expanded thyroid clonotypes (frequency above 0.001), which suggests that blood repertoires may reflect thyroid immune responses. In validation, the model predicted progression to ophthalmopathy with around 71% sensitivity and 72% to 85% specificity, a median of around 6.6 months before onset. A model built on a 13 V-J signature distinguished ophthalmopathy from stable hyperthyroidism, reaching 85% to 90% sensitivity and around 81% specificity in cross-validation and 80%/75% in testing. No statistical method was used to set the sample size in advance, and investigators knew the group allocation.

Exclusion was applied to patients with uncontrolled infections, other autoimmune diseases, pregnancy or lactation. Diagnoses relied on clinical symptoms, serum thyroxine and TRAb, thyroid ultrasound and orbital computed tomography. Total RNA was extracted with Trizol reagent, and quality was checked on an Agilent 2100 Bioanalyzer. TCR beta CDR3 regions were amplified from RNA transcripts. The TCR CDR3 was subjected to a first round of RT-PCR using the HTBI primer set and the Qiagen OneStep RT-PCR kit. The libraries were constructed in a second round of multiplex PCR and then size-selected and purified. Libraries were sequenced paired-end with 100 bp reads on an Illumina HiSeq2000. For the original study's pipeline: SOAPnuke was used to process the raw data, throwing out any read that contained adapters or uncalled bases, had a mean Phred below 15, or lacked an exact constant-primer or identifier match. High-quality paired reads were merged using COPE v1.2.5, and each unique nucleotide sequence was defined as a clonotype. MiTCR v1.1 was used to align clonotypes to the IMGT TRBV, TRBD and TRBJ reference segments. The analysis included only V-J combinations with a frequency above 0.0001, which together covered 99% to 99.2% of the repertoires. A TCS score was defined as the ratio of F50 (clonal expansion) to E x V (chaos), with BLOSUM62-based TCRdist applied between CDR3 peptides within each V-J. Welch's t-statistics and random forest reduced 500 to 650 V-J features to 10 to 15, which were used in a naive Bayes classifier (R e1071). The Morisita-Horn index was used to measure how similar the thyroid and blood repertoires were. TCRdb reprocessed the public reads (quality trimming at Q25 with fastp, clone calling with MiXCR) and kept in-frame beta chains. CDR3 protein duplicates are merged, each entry listing the most common genes and DNA. V and J calls and clone size were set by TCRdb, not the authors. The sample table records a few hundred thousand distinct CDR3 sequences; over 45% of these occur just once. The top ten constitute about two fifths of the sample.

The germline V gene provides CDR1 MNHNS and CDR2 SASEGT. V and J are truncated by 6 bases and 4 bases respectively, leaving an intervening sequence of 12 bases. From the cysteine through the phenylalanine, the CDR3 covers 13 amino acids. Only the CDR3 DNA stays, 39 bases, in frame from base 1. Details on this clonotype: The antigen it recognizes is unknown. No base-level quality is on record; no much larger clone is a single base apart.

The sequenced material came from peripheral blood or thyroid tissue (not recorded which). The chain uses TRBV6-1 and TRBJ1-2, with the identity of the D gene unclear. This clonotype originated in an adult woman with Graves' disease, either hyperthyroidism or ophthalmopathy (not recorded which). This receptor carries the CDR3 CASRNEAAYGYTF. The sequenced DNA is TGTGCCAGCAGGAACGAGGCAGCCTATGGCTACACCTTC.